This T cell receptor beta chain was recorded in a study of blood T cell repertoires in COVID-19. The CDR3 loop spans 14 amino acids. Germline CDR1 reads LNHNV; CDR2 reads YYDKDF (reference sequence). The repertoire was sequenced with immunoSEQ multiplex PCR; TCRdb's copy has only in-frame clones and lacks some. The sample records fewer than 250,000 clones, 70% to 90% being singletons. Note on this clone: One junction end does not reproduce the germline sequence, and a read error may be involved.

The sample comprised peripheral blood. The TCR sequence derives from a man aged 55 to 70 with acute or convalescent COVID-19. The chain uses TRBV15 and TRBJ1-1, with TRBD1 identical over 8 bases. CDR3: CATSGDRGFTEAFF. The CDR3 DNA is TGTGCCACCAGCGGAGACAGGGGATTTACTGAAGCTTTCTTT.